The present T cell receptor (beta chain) was sequenced within a study of blood T cell repertoires in COVID-19. Followed longitudinally, the Seattle patients had been enrolled during active infection. Generated by immunoSEQ multiplex PCR, the TCRdb table keeps only in-frame clones and is missing some. The sample contains over 400,000 clones, 85% to 90% of which appear only once. This sequence was found in a woman aged 45 to 65 with COVID-19, enrolled during active disease. The sequencing input was peripheral blood.

The CDR3 sequence is CASSPLTEWRPEAFF. As DNA, the CDR3 is TGTGCCAGCAGTCCACTCACGGAATGGAGGCCTGAAGCTTTCTTT. This chain uses TRBV6-5 with TRBJ1-1; D not certain. The V and J ends lost 5 bases and 6 bases respectively, with 19 bases between them. Germline CDR1 and CDR2: MNHEY and SVGAGI. The CDR3 has 15 amino acids.